The 7 T cell receptor beta chains presented below share a single source sample, sequenced in a study of OX40 agonist ivuxolimab in advanced cancers. The table came from immunoSEQ multiplex PCR; TCRdb's copy has only in-frame clones and leaves some out. The sample has about 68,000 clones, about 82% seen once; the top ten hold 6.9%. The sample consisted of CD4+ or CD8+ T cells sorted from blood, taken in a trial of the OX40 agonist ivuxolimab. These receptors were obtained from an adult with an advanced solid tumor such as melanoma, head and neck, liver or kidney cancer.

J is TRBJ2-4 and V is TRBV7-6; 9 bases fit TRBD1. Per germline, CDR1 SGHVS and CDR2 FNYEAQ. This CDR3 comprises 13 residues. V lost 5 bases and J lost 7; bases outside the gene matches: 3. The CDR3 bases are TGTGCCAGCAGCCCAGGGACAGGGAACATTCAGTACTTC. Its translation: CASSPGTGNIQYF.

This clone showed up just once. V is TRBV19 and J is TRBJ2-5; TRBD1 matches 9 bases. The CDR3 runs to 16 residues. Germline loops: CDR1 LNHDA, CDR2 SQIVND (reference sequence). Trimming at V came to 3 bases and at J to 5 bases, leaving 10 bases not matched to a gene. CDR3 DNA: TGTGCCAGTAGTATTCTGGGGGGACAGGGTCTCGAGACCCAGTACTTC. Translated: CASSILGGQGLETQYF.

V and J are TRBV14 and TRBJ1-2; D unresolved. The CDR3 length is 14 residues. CDR1 and CDR2 (germline): SGHDN, FVKESK. Trimming cost V 1 base and J 6 bases, with 12 bases left between them. The CDR3 loop is CASSQGVRRNGYTF. The DNA of the CDR3 is TGTGCCAGCAGCCAAGGGGTCAGGAGGAATGGCTACACCTTC. Together with reference TRBV14 and TRBJ1-2, the CDR3 gives the full variable domain: EAGVTQFPSHSVIEKGQTVTLRCDPISGHDNLYWYRRVMGKEIKFLLHFVKESKQDESGMPNNRFLAERTGGTYSTLKVQPAELEDSGVYFCASSQGVRRNGYTFGSGTRLTVV.

The J gene is TRBJ1-2, the V gene TRBV5-4, with D hard to call. V was shortened by 5 bases and J by 0 bases, with 14 bases between the two germline ends. The CDR3 loop spans 15 amino acids. The V gene's germline CDR1 is SGHNT and CDR2 YYREEE (reference sequence). CDR3 residues: CASRVGGSANYGYTF. The CDR3 DNA reads TGTGCCAGCAGGGTTGGAGGGTCAGCTAACTATGGCTACACCTTC.

V usage is TRBV4-3 and J usage is TRBJ1-5, with unresolved D. Trimming took off 1 base at V and 2 bases at J, with 12 bases between the two ends. The length of the CDR3 is 16 residues. Germline CDR1 reads LGHNA; CDR2 reads YSLEER. The CDR3 DNA is TGCGCCAGCAGCCAAGTACCTGCGATGGGCAATCAGCCCCAGCATTTT. Residues: CASSQVPAMGNQPQHF.

The V gene is TRBV2, the J gene TRBJ1-1; D remains ambiguous. The CDR3 length is 13 residues. The germline V gene encodes CDR1 SNHLY and CDR2 FYNNEI. V was cut by 4 bases and J by 2 bases, with 8 bases left in between. CDR3 amino acids: CASSGQRNTEAFF. In DNA, the CDR3 is TGTGCCAGCAGTGGTCAGAGAAACACTGAAGCTTTCTTT.

The gene calls are TRBV4-2 and TRBJ1-4, with D perhaps matching TRBD1 (6 bases). CDR3 length: 14 residues. Germline CDR1 reads LGHNA; CDR2 reads YNFKEQ. Trimming shortened V by 1 base and J by 8 bases, and 11 bases separated the two germline ends. DNA of the CDR3: TGTGCCAGCAGCCAAGGGGGGCTTCAGGAAAAACTGTTTTTT. Amino acid sequence: CASSQGGLQEKLFF.